What follows describes a single TCR beta chain. Its antigen remains unidentified. These data are taken from a study of cytomegalovirus exposure and HLA in healthy donors. Study-wide points: Follow-up analysis seemed to connect common viral pathogens with several of the most significant clusters identified.

V trimming: 1 base; J trimming: 8 bases; junction bases outside the gene matches: 9. This CDR3 has 16 amino acids. From germline, CDR1 is SGHAT and CDR2 FQNNGV. The PCR contained 60 Vbeta and 13 Jbeta primers. Sequenced by immunoSEQ multiplex PCR; TCRdb stores in-frame clones only, minus some. This table has about 190,000 clones, about four fifths appearing once. The chain joins TRBV11-2 to TRBJ2-1; TRBD2 matches at 9 bases. The origin of this receptor is a woman younger than 30 in good health and CMV-seronegative. The sequenced material came from PBMCs. The CDR3 region has the DNA TGTGCCAGCAGCTTAGGGTCGAGGTTAGCGGGGGATGAGCAGTTCTTC. As protein: CASSLGSRLAGDEQFF.